These T cell receptor beta chains were read from a single sample in a study of T cell responses to AZD1222 COVID-19 vaccine. The method was immunoSEQ multiplex PCR; TCRdb's version includes in-frame clones alone and lacks a portion of them. The sample records about 130,000 clones, roughly nine tenths being singletons. Sequenced material: peripheral blood, taken 28 days after the second AZD1222 dose. These receptors were obtained from an adult who received the AZD1222 COVID-19 vaccine. Both conserved end residues are part of each CDR3.

>TRBV20-1|TRBJ1-1
CSAPMNTEAFF
>TRBV11-1|TRBJ1-1
CASSLARDTWRFF
>TRBV19|TRBJ1-5
CASTPGAGTANQPQHF
>TRBV10-2|TRBJ1-1
CASSEIRDNTEAFF
>TRBV4-2|TRBJ1-2
CASSQNGVEGYGYTF
>TRBV29-1|TRBJ1-4
CSVEGLQGNYNEKLFF
>TRBV5-4|TRBJ1-2
CATQVGGSLNYGYTF
>TRBV11-2|TRBJ2-7
CASSLSPEGSYEQYF
>TRBV3-1/TRBV3-2|TRBJ2-5
CASRPGAEETQYF
>TRBV6-5|TRBJ2-5
CASSGLARNQETQYF
>TRBV5-1|TRBJ1-4
CASSLGREGEKLFF
>TRBV5-4|TRBJ2-5
CASRLKGLETQYF
>TRBV27|TRBJ2-6
CASSHPYGSGANVLTF
>TRBV30|TRBJ2-5
CAWRARTSGETQYF
>TRBV9|TRBJ1-5
CASSRDTGRYPQHF
>TRBV5-1|TRBJ1-4
CASSFRGTNEKLFF
>TRBV10-2|TRBJ1-6
CASSESGGATYNSPLHF
>TRBV3-1/TRBV3-2|TRBJ2-5
CASSQVRDSIQRETQYF
>TRBV7-9|TRBJ2-7
CASSLGGVRYEQYF
>TRBV20-1|TRBJ1-4
CSASRTANEKLFF
>TRBV28|TRBJ1-2
CASSSPGWNYGYTF
>TRBV6-1|TRBJ2-2
CASSEAGVRVDGELFF
>TRBV7-9|TRBJ2-1
CASSLPGTSGREQFF
>TRBV6-6|TRBJ1-1
CASRVNTEAFF
>TRBV10-1|TRBJ2-6
CASSDGTGVSGANVLTF
>TRBV30|TRBJ1-2
CAWRAKGAQYGYTF
>TRBV19|TRBJ1-2
CASSNSPGGSGYTF
>TRBV29-1|TRBJ1-1
CSVEEWEGNTEAFF
>TRBV7-2|TRBJ1-1
CASSLRGQVNTEAFF
>TRBV10-2|TRBJ1-5
CASWDSDSNQPQHF
>TRBV7-6|TRBJ2-2
CASSFLNTGELFF
>TRBV6-4|TRBJ1-1
CASSVYSQVPSEAFF
>TRBV27|TRBJ2-6
CASSPRQVTSGANVLTF
>TRBV7-9|TRBJ2-5
CASSLGPPGKETQYF
>TRBV10-3|TRBJ2-3
CAISGLTGGRDTQYF
>TRBV6-5|TRBJ1-5
CASKPPGGSNQPQHF
>TRBV12-3/TRBV12-4|TRBJ1-5
CASSLGAWQPQHF
>TRBV5-1|TRBJ1-1
CASSVTGLDTEAFF
>TRBV5-1|TRBJ1-4
CASSLLDTSEKLFF
>TRBV5-6|TRBJ1-1
CASEKDTEAFF
>TRBV19|TRBJ1-4
CASTVEATNEKLFF
>TRBV11-2|TRBJ1-1
CASSLERGNTEAFF
>TRBV19|TRBJ2-3
CASSFLGAADTQYF
>TRBV7-2|TRBJ2-1
CASSPRAYNEQFF
>TRBV2|TRBJ2-4
CASSGEVTKNIQYF